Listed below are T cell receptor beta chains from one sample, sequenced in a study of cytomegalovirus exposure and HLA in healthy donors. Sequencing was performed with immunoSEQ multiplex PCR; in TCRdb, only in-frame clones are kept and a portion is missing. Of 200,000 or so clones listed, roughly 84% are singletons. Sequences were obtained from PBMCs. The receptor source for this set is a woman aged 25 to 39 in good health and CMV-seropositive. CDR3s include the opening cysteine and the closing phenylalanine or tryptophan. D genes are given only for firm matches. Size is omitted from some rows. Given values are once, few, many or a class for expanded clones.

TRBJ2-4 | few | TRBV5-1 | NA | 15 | TGCGCCAGCAGGGGGCCGGGGGATACCAAAAACATTCAGTACTTC | CASRGPGDTKNIQYF
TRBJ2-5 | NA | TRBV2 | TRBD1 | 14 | TGTGCCAGCAGAGACAGGGATGGGCAAGAGACCCAGTACTTC | CASRDRDGQETQYF
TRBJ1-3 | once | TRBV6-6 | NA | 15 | TGTGCCAGCAGCACCCCCGCGGGGGCTGGAAACACCATATATTTT | CASSTPAGAGNTIYF
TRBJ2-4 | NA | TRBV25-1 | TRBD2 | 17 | TGTGCCAGCAGTCCCCCCGGGACTAGCGGAATCACAAACATTCAGTACTTC | CASSPPGTSGITNIQYF
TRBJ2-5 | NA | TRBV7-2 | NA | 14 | TGTGCCAGCAGCTTATCACGAGAGCAAGAGACCCAGTACTTC | CASSLSREQETQYF
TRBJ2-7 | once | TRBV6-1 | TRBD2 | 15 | TGTGCCAGCAGTGACGGACTAGCGGAGATCTACGAGCAGTACTTC | CASSDGLAEIYEQYF
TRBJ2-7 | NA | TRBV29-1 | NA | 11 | TGCAGCGTTCTCAGGGTGCACGAGCAGTACTTC | CSVLRVHEQYF
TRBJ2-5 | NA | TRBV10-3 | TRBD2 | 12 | TGTGCCACCGGGGGGGTCGGGGAGACCCAGTACTTC | CATGGVGETQYF
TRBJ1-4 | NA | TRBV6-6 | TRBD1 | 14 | TGTGCCAGCAGTTACACGACAGGGGGAGAAAAACTGTTTTTT | CASSYTTGGEKLFF
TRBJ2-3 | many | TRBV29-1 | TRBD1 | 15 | TGCAGCGTTGAAGTGGGACAGGACTACACAGATACGCAGTATTTT | CSVEVGQDYTDTQYF
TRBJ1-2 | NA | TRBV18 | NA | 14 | TGTGCCAGCTCACCACAAACCGAATTAGCTGGCTACACCTTC | CASSPQTELAGYTF
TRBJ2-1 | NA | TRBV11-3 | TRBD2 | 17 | TGTGCCAGCAGCTGGGGGGCCGGGACTAGCGGACTCAATGAGCAGTTCTTC | CASSWGAGTSGLNEQFF
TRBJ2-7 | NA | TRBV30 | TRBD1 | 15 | TGTGCCTGGAGTACAACCGGGACAGGGAACCGCGAGCAGTACTTC | CAWSTTGTGNREQYF
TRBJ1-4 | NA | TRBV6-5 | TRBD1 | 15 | TGTGCCAGCAGTGGCTTCGGGACAGGGAAAGAAAAACTGTTTTTT | CASSGFGTGKEKLFF
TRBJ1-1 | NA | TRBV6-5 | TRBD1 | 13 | TGTGCCAGCAGTAACAGGGGGCACGTTGAAGCTTTCTTT | CASSNRGHVEAFF
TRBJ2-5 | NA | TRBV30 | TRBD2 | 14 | TGTGCCTGGACTAGCGGGAGGGCCGGGGAGACCCAGTACTTC | CAWTSGRAGETQYF
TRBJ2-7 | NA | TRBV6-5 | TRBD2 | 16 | TGTGCCAGCAGTTACTCGGGGGGGGGAATCGACTACGAGCAGTACTTC | CASSYSGGGIDYEQYF
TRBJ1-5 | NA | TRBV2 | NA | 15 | TGTGCCAGTGGTGGGACACGGGCTCGCAATCAGCCCCAGCATTTT | CASGGTRARNQPQHF
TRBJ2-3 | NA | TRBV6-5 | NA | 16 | TGTGCCAGCAGTTACTCACGGCGGGGCAGCACAGATACGCAGTATTTT | CASSYSRRGSTDTQYF
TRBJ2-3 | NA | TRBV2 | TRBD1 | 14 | TGTGCCAGCAGAGGGACAGCCAACACAGATACGCAGTATTTT | CASRGTANTDTQYF
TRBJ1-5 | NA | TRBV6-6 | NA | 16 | TGTGCCAGCAGTTACGCTGATGGGGCTATTAATCAGCCCCAGCATTTT | CASSYADGAINQPQHF
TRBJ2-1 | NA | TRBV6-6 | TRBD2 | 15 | TGTGCCAGCAGTTACGGCGGGAGGGCCCGAAATGAGCAGTTCTTC | CASSYGGRARNEQFF
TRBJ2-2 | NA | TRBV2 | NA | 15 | TGTGCCAGCCAGGAGACTACGTCGGGCACCGGGGAGCTGTTTTTT | CASQETTSGTGELFF
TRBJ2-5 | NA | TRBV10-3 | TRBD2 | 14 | TGTGCCATCAGTGAGTCGGGAGGGTGGGAGACCCAGTACTTC | CAISESGGWETQYF
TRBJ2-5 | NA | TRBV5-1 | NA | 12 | TGCGCCAGCAGCTTGACGGGGGAGACCCAGTACTTC | CASSLTGETQYF
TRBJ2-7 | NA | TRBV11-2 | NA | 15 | TGTGCCAGCAGCTTAGCCTCCCGGACCGGGGACGAGCAGTACTTC | CASSLASRTGDEQYF
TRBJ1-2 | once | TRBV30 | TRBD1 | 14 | TGTGCCTGGGGCGAATTACAGGGGACGGGCGGCTACACCTTC | CAWGELQGTGGYTF
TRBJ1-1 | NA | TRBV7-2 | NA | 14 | TGTGCCAGCAGCTTTACCGGGGACTACACTGAAGCTTTCTTT | CASSFTGDYTEAFF
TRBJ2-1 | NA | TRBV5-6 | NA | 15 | TGTGCCAGCAGACCGGGCGGGGACTCCTACAATGAGCAGTTCTTC | CASRPGGDSYNEQFF
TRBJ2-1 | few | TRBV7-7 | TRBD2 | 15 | TGTGCTAGCAGCTTAGCGGGAGGGCCGGGCAATGAGCAGTTCTTC | CASSLAGGPGNEQFF
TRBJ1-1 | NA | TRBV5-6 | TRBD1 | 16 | TGTGCCAGCAGCTTCGGAACAGGGGCGGTGAACACTGAAGCTTTCTTT | CASSFGTGAVNTEAFF
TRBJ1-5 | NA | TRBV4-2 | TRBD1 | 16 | TGTGCCAGCAGCCCCCGGGACAGGGGTCGCAATCAGCCCCAGCATTTT | CASSPRDRGRNQPQHF
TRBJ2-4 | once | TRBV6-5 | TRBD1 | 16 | TGTGCCAGCAGTTTTACAGGGGGCCTAGCCAAAAACATTCAGTACTTC | CASSFTGGLAKNIQYF
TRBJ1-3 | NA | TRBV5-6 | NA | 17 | TGTGCCAGCAGCTTGGGACCGACAAATCCCTCTGGAAACACCATATATTTT | CASSLGPTNPSGNTIYF
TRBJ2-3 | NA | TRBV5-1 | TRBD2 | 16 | TGCGCCAGCAGCGCTGGGACTAGCGGGAGCGTGGATACGCAGTATTTT | CASSAGTSGSVDTQYF
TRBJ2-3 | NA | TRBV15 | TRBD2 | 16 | TGTGCCACCAGCATTGGGGGCGGGAGGGTCACAGATACGCAGTATTTT | CATSIGGGRVTDTQYF
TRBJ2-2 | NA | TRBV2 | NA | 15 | TGTGCCAGCAGTGAAACGGGAGAGCTGGGCGGGGAGCTGTTTTTT | CASSETGELGGELFF
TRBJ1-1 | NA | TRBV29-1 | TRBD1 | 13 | TGCAGCGGCACAGGGGCCGGAGGCACTGAAGCTTTCTTT | CSGTGAGGTEAFF